This is a list of T cell receptor beta chains from one sample in a study of control samples from healthy donors and cancer patients. Libraries were prepared by immunoSEQ multiplex PCR; TCRdb keeps only in-frame clonotypes and omits some of them. The repertoire consists of 100,000 to 150,000 clones, with approximately 90% occurring once and the leading ten covering 7.8%. Sequencing was done on a sample of blood. Receptors were obtained from a woman younger than 35 in good health. Each CDR3 is given with its conserved first and last residue. D genes are given only for firm matches. Size values are once, few and many counts, or a class for expanded clones, and some rows have none.

clone size | D gene | J gene | V gene | CDR3 protein | CDR3 DNA
. | . | TRBJ2-7 | TRBV18 | CASSGGPAYEQYF | TGTGCCAGCTCAGGGGGACCGGCCTACGAGCAGTACTTC
once | . | TRBJ2-7 | TRBV14 | CASSLRIGRGYEQYF | TGTGCCAGCAGCCTCCGAATCGGCAGGGGCTACGAGCAGTACTTC
. | . | TRBJ1-1 | TRBV27 | CASSSLLGGTEAFF | TGTGCCAGCAGTTCCCTCCTGGGAGGAACTGAAGCTTTCTTT
. | . | TRBJ2-5 | TRBV28 | CASSLVSYQDETQYF | TGTGCCAGCAGTTTGGTGTCTTACCAAGACGAGACCCAGTACTTC
once | . | TRBJ2-7 | TRBV10-3 | CAISDRDEQYF | TGTGCCATCAGTGACCGGGACGAGCAGTACTTC
. | TRBD2 | TRBJ2-7 | TRBV6-5 | CASSLQRGGVYEQYF | TGTGCCAGCAGTTTACAGCGGGGGGGCGTTTACGAGCAGTACTTC
. | . | TRBJ1-1 | TRBV19 | CASSISGNTEAFF | TGTGCCAGTAGTATATCGGGGAACACTGAAGCTTTCTTT
. | TRBD1 | TRBJ1-1 | TRBV5-4 | CASSFLGGAVNTEAFF | TGTGCCAGCAGCTTCCTAGGGGGCGCAGTGAACACTGAAGCTTTCTTT
. | . | TRBJ2-7 | TRBV6-1 | CASSEAHYEQYF | TGTGCCAGCAGTGAAGCCCATTACGAGCAGTACTTC
. | . | TRBJ2-3 | TRBV7-3 | CASSPRGMGGPDTQYF | TGTGCCAGCAGCCCGAGGGGGATGGGTGGCCCAGATACGCAGTATTTT
. | . | TRBJ2-5 | TRBV28 | CASSLGAEETQYF | TGTGCCAGCAGTTTGGGTGCGGAGGAGACCCAGTACTTC
. | . | TRBJ2-7 | TRBV27 | CASSLYGSYYEQYF | TGTGCCAGCAGTTTATACGGATCGTACTACGAGCAGTACTTC
. | TRBD1 | TRBJ1-3 | TRBV28 | CASTSPGQGSAGNTIYF | TGTGCCAGCACCAGCCCGGGACAGGGAAGCGCTGGAAACACCATATATTTT
. | . | TRBJ2-7 | TRBV9 | CASSVLPGAYEQYF | TGTGCCAGCAGCGTACTTCCCGGTGCCTACGAGCAGTACTTC
. | . | TRBJ2-7 | TRBV15 | CATSREYRSEQYF | TGTGCCACCAGCAGAGAGTACCGGAGCGAGCAGTACTTC
. | . | TRBJ1-3 | TRBV28 | CASSPPKRGVGNTIYF | TGTGCCAGCAGCCCACCAAAAAGGGGGGTCGGAAACACCATATATTTT
. | TRBD1 | TRBJ1-1 | TRBV18 | CASSPDRANTEAFF | TGTGCCAGCTCACCGGACAGGGCGAACACTGAAGCTTTCTTT
. | TRBD1 | TRBJ2-3 | TRBV7-3 | CASSLMAGGADTQYF | TGTGCCAGCAGCTTAATGGCAGGGGGCGCAGATACGCAGTATTTT
. | TRBD2 | TRBJ2-3 | TRBV6-2/TRBV6-3 | CASSYSAGTSPDTQYF | TGTGCCAGCAGTTACTCCGCCGGGACTAGCCCCGATACGCAGTATTTT
. | . | TRBJ1-2 | TRBV4-3 | CASSQEQPTTGGYTF | TGCGCCAGCAGCCAAGAACAGCCGACCACGGGAGGCTACACCTTC
. | TRBD2 | TRBJ2-7 | TRBV2 | CASSDPRVRLKVAGGPSYEQYF | TGTGCCAGCAGTGACCCACGGGTTCGTCTCAAGGTAGCGGGAGGGCCCTCTTACGAGCAGTACTTC
. | . | TRBJ2-5 | TRBV20-1 | CSAGPRETQYF | TGCAGTGCTGGGCCGAGGGAGACCCAGTACTTC
. | TRBD1 | TRBJ2-5 | TRBV28 | CASSLVRGQQETQYF | TGTGCCAGCAGTTTAGTTCGGGGACAGCAAGAGACCCAGTACTTC
many | . | TRBJ2-5 | TRBV10-3 | CAISGRDTQETQYF | TGTGCCATCAGTGGCCGGGACACCCAAGAGACCCAGTACTTC
once | TRBD1 | TRBJ1-6 | TRBV4-3 | CASSQRQGSNSPLHF | TGCGCCAGCAGCCAAAGACAGGGGAGTAATTCACCCCTCCACTTT
. | . | TRBJ2-1 | TRBV6-2/TRBV6-3 | CASSYEGIAYNEQFF | TGTGCCAGCAGTTATGAGGGGATCGCCTACAATGAGCAGTTCTTC
once | . | TRBJ1-2 | TRBV28 | CASSFYDGDYGYTF | TGTGCCAGCAGTTTTTACGACGGAGACTATGGCTACACCTTC
. | . | TRBJ2-7 | TRBV13 | CASSLGSSYEQYF | TGTGCCAGCAGCCTCGGGAGCTCCTACGAGCAGTACTTC
once | . | TRBJ1-1 | TRBV5-8 | CASSLEAATEAFF | TGTGCCAGCAGCTTGGAGGCAGCCACTGAAGCTTTCTTT
. | . | TRBJ1-4 | TRBV6-1 | CASSEVGAPNEKLFF | TGTGCCAGCAGTGAAGTAGGGGCGCCGAATGAAAAACTGTTTTTT
once | . | TRBJ2-3 | TRBV6-6 | CASSYGAGGSTDTQYF | TGTGCCAGCAGTTACGGGGCAGGTGGAAGCACAGATACGCAGTATTTT
. | TRBD2 | TRBJ2-5 | TRBV9 | CASSASGRASQETQYF | TGTGCCAGCAGCGCCTCCGGGAGGGCTAGCCAAGAGACCCAGTACTTC
once | TRBD1 | TRBJ1-4 | TRBV5-6 | CASRDRRNEKLFF | TGTGCCAGCCGGGACAGGCGTAATGAAAAACTGTTTTTT
. | TRBD1 | TRBJ1-1 | TRBV24-1 | CATNFDTGGCSTEAFF | TGTGCCACCAATTTCGACACAGGGGGCTGTAGCACTGAAGCTTTCTTT
. | . | TRBJ1-6 | TRBV7-2 | CASSPPTGSYNSPLHF | TGTGCCAGCAGCCCCCCCACAGGGTCCTATAATTCACCCCTCCACTTT
. | . | TRBJ2-3 | TRBV21-1 | CASSTGKGLADPRGMTPSTDTQYF | TGTGCCAGCAGCACGGGGAAGGGACTAGCGGACCCCAGGGGCATGACACCTAGCACAGATACGCAGTATTTT
. | . | TRBJ2-7 | TRBV11-2 | CASSQTGTLGEQYF | TGTGCCAGCAGTCAAACAGGGACTTTGGGGGAGCAGTACTTC
. | . | TRBJ1-6 | TRBV6-2/TRBV6-3 | CASSYEGGNSPLHF | TGTGCCAGCAGTTACGAGGGAGGGAATTCACCCCTCCACTTT
. | . | TRBJ1-1 | TRBV4-1 | CASSQDLDRVKNTEAFF | TGCGCCAGCAGCCAAGATCTCGATCGTGTAAAGAACACTGAAGCTTTCTTT
. | . | TRBJ1-1 | TRBV28 | CASTKINRVEEWTEAFF | TGTGCCAGCACAAAGATAAACAGGGTCGAAGAATGGACTGAAGCTTTCTTT
. | . | TRBJ2-1 | TRBV9 | CASSGDNIYNEQFF | TGTGCCAGCAGCGGGGACAACATCTACAATGAGCAGTTCTTC
few | . | TRBJ2-5 | TRBV27 | CASSLSSQQETQYF | TGTGCCAGCAGTTTATCGTCGCAGCAAGAGACCCAGTACTTC
few | . | TRBJ1-2 | TRBV4-2 | CASSQELGGSFGGYTF | TGTGCCAGCAGCCAAGAATTAGGCGGCTCGTTCGGAGGCTACACCTTC
. | . | TRBJ1-6 | TRBV7-2 | CASSSQRVLNSPLHF | TGTGCCAGCAGCTCCCAGCGGGTACTCAATTCACCCCTCCACTTT
. | . | TRBJ2-6 | TRBV4-2 | CASSQAYGGSSLGANVLTF | TGTGCCAGCAGCCAGGCTTACGGGGGCTCCTCTCTTGGGGCCAACGTCCTGACTTTC
. | . | TRBJ1-2 | TRBV28 | CASRPPETVSYGYTF | TGTGCCAGCAGACCCCCCGAGACAGTCTCCTATGGCTACACCTTC
. | . | TRBJ2-1 | TRBV24-1 | CATSDWPGQLNNEQFF | TGTGCCACCAGTGATTGGCCTGGGCAGCTTAACAATGAGCAGTTCTTC
. | . | TRBJ2-2 | TRBV24-1 | CATSDPRSGSGELFF | TGTGCCACCAGTGATCCCCGGTCTGGTTCCGGGGAGCTGTTTTTT
. | TRBD2 | TRBJ2-5 | TRBV24-1 | CATSVQLAGVETQYF | TGTGCCACCAGTGTCCAGCTAGCGGGAGTGGAGACCCAGTACTTC
. | . | TRBJ2-5 | TRBV28 | CASSPFPKTQYF | TGTGCCAGCAGTCCCTTCCCGAAGACCCAGTACTTC
. | . | TRBJ1-2 | TRBV3-1/TRBV3-2 | CASSQDWRQPTLFYGYTF | TGTGCCAGCAGCCAAGATTGGCGGCAGCCAACCCTATTCTATGGCTACACCTTC
. | . | TRBJ2-7 | TRBV7-3 | CASSLTGGTEQYF | TGTGCCAGCAGCTTAACAGGCGGGACCGAGCAGTACTTC
. | . | TRBJ1-6 | TRBV10-2 | CASRGADQGYNSPLHF | TGCGCCAGCAGAGGAGCTGATCAGGGGTATAATTCACCCCTCCACTTT
. | TRBD1 | TRBJ1-2 | TRBV5-8 | CASSFQTGGADYGYTF | TGTGCCAGCAGCTTCCAGACAGGGGGCGCTGACTATGGCTACACCTTC
. | . | TRBJ2-5 | TRBV7-8 | CASRGVISEETQYF | TGTGCCAGTCGAGGAGTCATTAGTGAAGAGACCCAGTACTTC